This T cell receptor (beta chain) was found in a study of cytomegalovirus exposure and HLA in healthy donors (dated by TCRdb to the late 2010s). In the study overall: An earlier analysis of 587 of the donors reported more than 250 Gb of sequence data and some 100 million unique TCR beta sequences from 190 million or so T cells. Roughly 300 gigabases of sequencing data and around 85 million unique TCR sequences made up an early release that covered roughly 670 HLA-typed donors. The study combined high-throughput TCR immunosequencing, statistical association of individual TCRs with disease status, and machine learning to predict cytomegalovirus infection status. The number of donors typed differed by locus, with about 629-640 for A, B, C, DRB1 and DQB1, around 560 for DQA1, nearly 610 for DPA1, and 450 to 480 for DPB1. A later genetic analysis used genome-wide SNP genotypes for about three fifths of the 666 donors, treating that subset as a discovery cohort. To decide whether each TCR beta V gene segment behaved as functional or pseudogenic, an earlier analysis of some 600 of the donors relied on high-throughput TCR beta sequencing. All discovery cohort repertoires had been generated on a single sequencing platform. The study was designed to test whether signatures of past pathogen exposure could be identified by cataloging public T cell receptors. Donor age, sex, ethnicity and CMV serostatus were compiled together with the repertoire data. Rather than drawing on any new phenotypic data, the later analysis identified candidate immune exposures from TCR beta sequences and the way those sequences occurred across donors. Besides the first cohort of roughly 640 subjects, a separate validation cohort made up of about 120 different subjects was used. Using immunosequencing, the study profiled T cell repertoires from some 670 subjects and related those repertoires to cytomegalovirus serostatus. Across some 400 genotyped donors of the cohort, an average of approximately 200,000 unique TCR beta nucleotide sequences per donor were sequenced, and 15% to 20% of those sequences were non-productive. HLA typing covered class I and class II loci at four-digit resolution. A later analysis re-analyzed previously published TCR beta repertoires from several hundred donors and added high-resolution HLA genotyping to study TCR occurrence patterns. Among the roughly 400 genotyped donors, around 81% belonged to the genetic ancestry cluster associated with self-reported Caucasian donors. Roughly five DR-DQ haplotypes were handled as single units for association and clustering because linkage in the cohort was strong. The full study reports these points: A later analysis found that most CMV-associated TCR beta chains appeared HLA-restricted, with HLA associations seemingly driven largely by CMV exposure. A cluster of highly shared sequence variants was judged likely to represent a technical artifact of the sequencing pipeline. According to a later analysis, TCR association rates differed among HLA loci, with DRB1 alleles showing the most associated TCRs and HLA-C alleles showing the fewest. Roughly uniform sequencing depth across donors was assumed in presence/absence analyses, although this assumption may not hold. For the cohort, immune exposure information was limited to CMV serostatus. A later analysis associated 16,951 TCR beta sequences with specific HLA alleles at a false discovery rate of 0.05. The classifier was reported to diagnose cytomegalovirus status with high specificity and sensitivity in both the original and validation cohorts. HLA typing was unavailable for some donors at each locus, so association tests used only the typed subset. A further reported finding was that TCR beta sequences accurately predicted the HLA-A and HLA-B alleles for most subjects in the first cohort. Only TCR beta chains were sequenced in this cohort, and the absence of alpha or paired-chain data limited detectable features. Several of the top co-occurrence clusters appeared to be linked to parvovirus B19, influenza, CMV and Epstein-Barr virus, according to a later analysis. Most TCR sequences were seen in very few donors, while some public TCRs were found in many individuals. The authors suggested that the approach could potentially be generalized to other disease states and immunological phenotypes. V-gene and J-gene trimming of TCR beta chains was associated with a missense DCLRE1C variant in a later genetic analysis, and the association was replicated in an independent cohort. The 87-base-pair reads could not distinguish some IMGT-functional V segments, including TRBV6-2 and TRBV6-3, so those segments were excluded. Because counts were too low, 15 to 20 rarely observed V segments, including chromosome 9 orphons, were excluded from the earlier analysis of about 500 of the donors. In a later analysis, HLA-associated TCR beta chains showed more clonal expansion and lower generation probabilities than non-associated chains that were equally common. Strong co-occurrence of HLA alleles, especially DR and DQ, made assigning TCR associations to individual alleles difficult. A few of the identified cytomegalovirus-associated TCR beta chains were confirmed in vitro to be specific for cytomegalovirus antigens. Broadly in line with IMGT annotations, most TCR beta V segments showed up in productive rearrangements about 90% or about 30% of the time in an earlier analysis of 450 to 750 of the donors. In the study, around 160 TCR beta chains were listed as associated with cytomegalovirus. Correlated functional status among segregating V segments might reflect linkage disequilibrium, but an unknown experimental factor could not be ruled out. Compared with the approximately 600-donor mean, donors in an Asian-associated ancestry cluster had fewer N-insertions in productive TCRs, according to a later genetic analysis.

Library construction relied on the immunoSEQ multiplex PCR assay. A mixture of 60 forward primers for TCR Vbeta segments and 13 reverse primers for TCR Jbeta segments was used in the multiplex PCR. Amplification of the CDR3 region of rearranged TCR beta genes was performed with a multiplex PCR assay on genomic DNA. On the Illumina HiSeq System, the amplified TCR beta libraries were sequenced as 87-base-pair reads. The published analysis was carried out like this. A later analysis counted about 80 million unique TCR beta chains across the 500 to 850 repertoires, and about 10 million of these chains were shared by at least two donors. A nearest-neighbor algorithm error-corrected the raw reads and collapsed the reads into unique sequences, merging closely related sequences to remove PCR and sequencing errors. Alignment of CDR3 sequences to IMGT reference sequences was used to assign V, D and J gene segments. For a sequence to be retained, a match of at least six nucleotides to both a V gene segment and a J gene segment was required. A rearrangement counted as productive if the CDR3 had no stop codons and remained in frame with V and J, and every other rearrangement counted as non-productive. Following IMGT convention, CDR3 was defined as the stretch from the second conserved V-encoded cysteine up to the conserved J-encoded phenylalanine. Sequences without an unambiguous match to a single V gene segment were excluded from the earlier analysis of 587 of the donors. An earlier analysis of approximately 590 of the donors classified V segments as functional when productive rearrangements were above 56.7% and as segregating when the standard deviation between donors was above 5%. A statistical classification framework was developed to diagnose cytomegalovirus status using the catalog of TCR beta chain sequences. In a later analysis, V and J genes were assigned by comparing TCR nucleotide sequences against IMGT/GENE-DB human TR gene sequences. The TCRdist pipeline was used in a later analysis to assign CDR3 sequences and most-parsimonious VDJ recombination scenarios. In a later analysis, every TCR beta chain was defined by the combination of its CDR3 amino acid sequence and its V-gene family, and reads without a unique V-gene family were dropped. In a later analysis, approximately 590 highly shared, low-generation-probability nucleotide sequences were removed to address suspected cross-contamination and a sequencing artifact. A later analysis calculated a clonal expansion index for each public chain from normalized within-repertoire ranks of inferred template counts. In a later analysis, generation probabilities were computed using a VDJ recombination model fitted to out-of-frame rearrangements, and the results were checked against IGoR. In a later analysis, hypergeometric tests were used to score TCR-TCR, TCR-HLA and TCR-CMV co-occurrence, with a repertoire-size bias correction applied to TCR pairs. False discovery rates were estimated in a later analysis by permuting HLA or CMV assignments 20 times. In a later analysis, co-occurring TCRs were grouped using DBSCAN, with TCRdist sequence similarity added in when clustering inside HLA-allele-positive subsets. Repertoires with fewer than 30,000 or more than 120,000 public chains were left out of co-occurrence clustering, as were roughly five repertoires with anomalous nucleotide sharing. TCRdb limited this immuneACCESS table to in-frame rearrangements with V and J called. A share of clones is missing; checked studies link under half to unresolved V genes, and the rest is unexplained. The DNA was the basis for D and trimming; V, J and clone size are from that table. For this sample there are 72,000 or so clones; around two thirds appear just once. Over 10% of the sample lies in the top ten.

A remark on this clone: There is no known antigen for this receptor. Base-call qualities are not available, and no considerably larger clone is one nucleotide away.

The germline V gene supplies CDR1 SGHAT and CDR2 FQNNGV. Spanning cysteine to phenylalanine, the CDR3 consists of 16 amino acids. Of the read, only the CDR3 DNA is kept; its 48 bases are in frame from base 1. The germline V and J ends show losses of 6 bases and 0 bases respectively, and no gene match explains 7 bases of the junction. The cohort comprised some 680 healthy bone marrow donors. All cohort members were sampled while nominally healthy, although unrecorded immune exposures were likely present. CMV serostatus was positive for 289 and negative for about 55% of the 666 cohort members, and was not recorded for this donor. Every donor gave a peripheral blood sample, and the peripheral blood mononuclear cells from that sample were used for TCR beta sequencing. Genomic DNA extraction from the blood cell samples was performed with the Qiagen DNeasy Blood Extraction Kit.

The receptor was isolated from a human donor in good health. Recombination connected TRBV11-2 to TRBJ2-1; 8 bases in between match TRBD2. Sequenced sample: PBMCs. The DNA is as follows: TGTGCCAGCAGTTCTTTAGCGGGGAACTCCTACAATGAGCAGTTCTTC. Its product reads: CASSSLAGNSYNEQFF.